Following are 19 T cell receptor beta chains from one sample sequenced in a study of T cell repertoires in cytomegalovirus infection. What these receptors recognize is not known. TCRdb reprocessed the reads via MiXCR and lists one record per CDR3 protein. This table has roughly 200,000 distinct CDR3 sequences, roughly 34% appearing once. The sample was CD8+ T cells from cultured PBMCs, taken from culture after CMV antigen stimulation. These receptor sequences come from a human donor in good health (CMV status not recorded). Some clones in this sample may be carry-over from other donors' samples.

The genes are TRBV27 and TRBJ2-5; D might be TRBD2 (5 bases). The CDR3 consists of 14 residues. V was trimmed by 2 bases and J by 3 bases, leaving 10 bases between them. Germline loops: CDR1 MNHEY, CDR2 SMNVEV (reference sequence). The CDR3 coding sequence is TGTGCCAGCAGTTTACTAGCAGATAAAGAGACCCAGTACTTC. Translating gives CASSLLADKETQYF.

This clonotype was seen only once. The rearrangement links TRBV19 to TRBJ1-5; D possibly corresponds to TRBD1 (6 bases). Germline CDR1 LNHDA, CDR2 SQIVND (reference sequence). This CDR3 is 16 amino acids long. V lost 6 bases and J 0 bases, leaving 15 bases between the germline ends. The CDR3 sequence: CASRTGTSYSNQPQHF. CDR3 DNA: TGTGCCAGTAGGACCGGGACATCATATAGCAATCAGCCCCAGCATTTT.

Notes on this clonotype: A read error may account for a junction end that differs from germline. V usage is TRBV4-1 and J usage is TRBJ1-2; D remains unclear. The CDR3 has 15 residues. Germline CDR1 and CDR2: MGHRA and YSYEKL. Here the CDR3 DNA reads TGTGCCAGCAGCCCCATGGACCGCACTAACTATGGCTACACCTTC. Its translation: CASSPMDRTNYGYTF.

There are a few counts of this clonotype. The rearrangement links TRBV7-3 to TRBJ2-1; 7 bases match TRBD2. The CDR3 is made up of 15 amino acids. Germline V gene lookup returns CDR1 SGHTA and CDR2 FQGTGA. The V and J ends lost 5 bases and 3 bases, in that order; junction bases with no gene match: 7. The CDR3 loop is CASSKGGAYYNEQFF. The CDR3 nucleotides read TGTGCCAGCAGCAAGGGAGGGGCTTACTACAATGAGCAGTTCTTC.

Comment on this clonotype: The conserved phenylalanine or tryptophan normally closing the CDR3 is absent here, so this likely arose from a read error. Because the CDR3's place on the DNA is in doubt, the DNA is left out and the CDR3 is given as listed by TCRdb. This rearrangement joins TRBV18 to TRBJ1-1; TRBD1 is taken as the D call from the table, unchecked against the DNA. CDR1 and CDR2 from the germline V gene are KGHSH and LQKENI. The CDR3 adds up to 18 amino acids, both ends counted. CDR3 sequence reads: CASSPRVTDGGRETEDFL.

The chain has TRBV20-1 and TRBJ1-2; 11 bases map to TRBD1. The CDR3 consists of 15 residues. Germline V gene lookup returns CDR1 DFQATT and CDR2 SNEGSKA (reference sequence). Germline trimming cut 5 bases from V and 3 bases from J; bases unmatched to any gene: 8. The CDR3 sequence is CSAGGDRGNDYGYTF. The CDR3 DNA is TGCAGTGCTGGAGGGGACAGGGGGAATGACTATGGCTACACCTTC.

By sample fraction, this clonotype is large. The chain employs TRBV11-1 and TRBJ2-3; a possible D gene is TRBD1 (5 bases). CDR3 length: 16 residues. Between the trimmed V and J ends, which lost 4 bases and 1 base, there was a span of 15 bases. Germline V gene lookup returns CDR1 SGHAT and CDR2 FQDESV (reference sequence). CDR3 residues: CASSSKRDRRTDTQYF. In DNA form, the CDR3 reads TGTGCCAGCAGCTCAAAAAGAGACAGACGCACAGATACGCAGTATTTT.

The rearrangement uses TRBV7-2 and TRBJ1-1; TRBD1 aligns across 8 bases. V was clipped by 7 bases and J by 4 bases; unmatched bases: 14. In germline, CDR1 is SGHTA, CDR2 FQGNSA. This CDR3 contains 16 residues. CDR3 protein: CASIETGAEKRTEAFF. The CDR3 DNA sequence: TGTGCCAGCATAGAGACAGGGGCAGAGAAACGCACTGAAGCTTTCTTT.

This clonotype has more than one count but fewer than ten. This chain connects TRBV27 to TRBJ2-7, with D unresolved. Germline CDR1 is MNHEY and CDR2 is SMNVEV (reference sequence). The CDR3 is 12 residues long. Trimming shortened V by 11 bases and J by 0 bases, and 11 bases separated the two germline ends. Here the CDR3 DNA reads TGTGCCTCAGCCGGCGTCTCCTACGAGCAGTACTTC. Protein sequence: CASAGVSYEQYF.

The CDR3 loop is CASRTSTSFYEQFF. CDR3 in DNA: TGTGCCAGCAGGACCTCGACTAGCTTCTATGAGCAGTTCTTC. The chain couples TRBV6-6 to TRBJ2-1; 7 bases map to TRBD2. The CDR3 is 14 amino acids. J lost 8 bases, V lost 6 bases, and 10 bases had no gene match. Per germline, CDR1 MNHNY and CDR2 SVGAGI (reference sequence).

The table lists this clonotype with a few counts. The chain uses TRBV5-4 and TRBJ2-7; D remains ambiguous. The CDR3 totals 14 residues. V gave up 4 bases and J gave up 2 bases, with 13 bases separating them. Germline lookup yields CDR1 SGHNT and CDR2 YYREEE (reference sequence). CDR3 loop: CASSPGQAPYEQYF. CDR3 DNA: TGTGCCAGCAGCCCTGGGCAGGCCCCCTACGAGCAGTACTTC.

This chain links TRBV10-3 with TRBJ1-1; 7 nucleotides agree with TRBD1. The CDR3 has 13 amino acids. Germline V gene lookup returns CDR1 ENHRY and CDR2 SYGVKD. The V and J ends lost 2 bases and 7 bases, in that order; junction bases with no gene match: 4. The CDR3 bases are TGTGCCATCAGTGAGGTAGACAGGGTTGAAGCTTTCTTT. It codes for CAISEVDRVEAFF.

V is TRBV15 and J is TRBJ2-1; 11 bases map to TRBD1. The CDR3 is made up of 16 amino acids. The germline CDR1 and CDR2 sequences are LNHNV and YYDKDF (reference sequence). V lost 6 bases to trimming and J lost 1 base; unmatched junction nucleotides: 5. The CDR3 bases are TGTGCCACCAGGGGGGACAGGGGGGTATCCTACAATGAGCAGTTCTTC. Its translation is CATRGDRGVSYNEQFF.

This clonotype has a handful of counts. The V and J genes are TRBV7-9 and TRBJ2-5; TRBD1 is a possible D gene (6 bases). From germline, CDR1 is SEHNR and CDR2 FQNEAQ (reference sequence). The V end lost 5 bases, the J end lost 5 bases, and 21 bases lay between the germline ends. The length of the CDR3 is 16 residues. In DNA form, the CDR3 reads TGTGCCAGCAGCGCTCAAGGGGGTGACTTGAAGGAGACCCAGTACTTC. Translation: CASSAQGGDLKETQYF.

This clonotype was seen just once. The chain links TRBV5-4 to TRBJ1-1; the D gene is possibly TRBD1 (5 bases). The V gene's germline CDR1 is SGHNT and CDR2 YYREEE (reference sequence). Trimming took 4 bases from V and 11 from J, leaving 15 bases between them. The CDR3 sequence is 12 residues long. CDR3 amino acids: CASSKQDLNAFF. The CDR3 region has the DNA TGTGCCAGCAGCAAACAGGACCTGAATGCTTTCTTT.

The chain recombines TRBV12-3 or TRBV12-4 with TRBJ2-3; D is possibly TRBD2 (6 bases). The CDR3 is 12 residues long. Trimming cost V 6 bases and J 12 bases, with 16 bases left between them. The CDR3 loop is CASSPLRGTQYF. The DNA of the CDR3 is TGTGCCAGCAGCCCCCTCCGGGGGACCCAGTATTTT.

CDR3 amino acids: CASRETATGFANEKLFF. The DNA of the CDR3 is TGTGCCAGCAGGGAGACTGCCACCGGGTTTGCTAATGAAAAACTGTTTTTT. The chain uses TRBV27 and TRBJ1-4; D ambiguous. CDR1 and CDR2 (germline): MNHEY, SMNVEV (reference sequence). V was clipped by 6 bases and J by 3 bases, with 20 bases between them. This CDR3 has 17 residues.

This clonotype was counted ten times or more. In DNA, the CDR3 is TGTGCCAGCAGCTTAGCAACCGGCAGGGGTAGCAATCAGCCCCAGCATTTT. Encoded protein: CASSLATGRGSNQPQHF. This chain links TRBV7-6 with TRBJ1-5, with D possibly being TRBD1 (6 bases). From germline, CDR1 is SGHVS and CDR2 FNYEAQ. The CDR3 length is 17 residues. V dropped 0 bases and J dropped 0 bases, with 12 bases sitting between them.

The chain couples TRBV7-3 to TRBJ1-2; D is possibly TRBD1 (5 bases). The CDR3 is 14 amino acids. Trimming took 5 bases from V and 3 from J, leaving 13 bases between them. Germline CDR1 reads SGHTA; CDR2 reads FQGTGA. The CDR3 loop reads CASSPSGGDYGYTF. Here the CDR3 DNA reads TGTGCCAGCAGCCCCTCCGGAGGGGACTATGGCTACACCTTC.